These 26 T cell receptor beta chains originate from one sample sequenced in a study of T cell responses to AZD1222 COVID-19 vaccine. Clones were read by immunoSEQ multiplex PCR, and TCRdb kept only the in-frame ones, dropping some. Among some 50,000 clones listed, 75% to 90% were seen once. Sequencing was performed on peripheral blood, taken on day 0 of AZD1222 vaccination. Receptor source: an adult in good health.

The chain joins TRBV2 to TRBJ2-6, with D perhaps given as TRBD1 or TRBD2 (6 bases each). This CDR3 contains 18 residues. V lost 4 bases, J lost 1 base, and 17 bases lay in between. Germline lookup yields CDR1 SNHLY and CDR2 FYNNEI. Written as DNA, the CDR3 is TGTGCCAGCAGTGGAGGACGGGGGCGTAAGTCTGGGGCCAACGTCCTGACTTTC. This codes for CASSGGRGRKSGANVLTF.

The J gene is TRBJ2-1, the V gene TRBV19, with 10 bases fitting TRBD2. This CDR3 has 15 residues. The germline gives CDR1 LNHDA, CDR2 SQIVND (reference sequence). V shed 6 bases, J shed 9 bases, and the junction held 11 bases outside the gene matches. CDR3 bases: TGTGCCAGTAGCGAACGTCTAGCGGGAGTTGTTGAGCAGTTCTTC. This sequence encodes CASSERLAGVVEQFF.

The CDR3 region is CASSLGGQGYYGYTF. CDR3 nucleotide sequence: TGTGCCAGCAGTTTAGGGGGCCAGGGATACTATGGCTACACCTTC. The chain uses TRBV28 and TRBJ1-2, with D perhaps matching TRBD1 (6 bases). Germline V lookup: CDR1 MDHEN, CDR2 SYDVKM. Trimming shortened V by 2 bases and J by 3 bases, and 13 bases separated the two germline ends. The CDR3 sequence is 15 residues long.

V gene TRBV5-4 combines with J gene TRBJ1-1; D ambiguous. Germline CDR1 and CDR2: SGHNT and YYREEE (reference sequence). The CDR3 extends over 13 amino acids. V lost 0 bases and J 7 bases, leaving 10 bases between the germline ends. CDR3 in amino acids: CASSLGEGREAFF. Here the CDR3 DNA reads TGTGCCAGCAGCTTGGGAGAGGGCCGTGAAGCTTTCTTT.

The chain recombines TRBV5-1 with TRBJ1-4; no firm D call. V shed 0 bases and J shed 8 bases, with 17 bases lying between them. In germline, CDR1 is SGHRS, CDR2 YFSETQ. There are 16 residues in the CDR3. DNA of the CDR3: TGCGCCAGCAGCTTGGAACCAGGTTCCCCTGGGGAAAAACTGTTTTTT. Translation gives CASSLEPGSPGEKLFF. The full variable domain, its missing parts supplied by reference TRBV5-1 and TRBJ1-4, is KAGVTQTPRYLIKTRGQQVTLSCSPISGHRSVSWYQQTPGQGLQFLFEYFSETQRNKGNFPGRFSGRQFSNSRSEMNVSTLELGDSALYLCASSLEPGSPGEKLFFGSGTQLSVL.

This chain connects TRBV5-8 to TRBJ1-5, with D perhaps matching TRBD1 (6 bases). CDR1 SGHTS and CDR2 YDEGEE come from the germline V gene. Trimming took off 2 bases at V and 13 bases at J, with 16 bases between the two ends. This CDR3 spans 13 amino acids. The CDR3 nucleotides read TGTGCCAGCAGCTTTTCCCCTAAAGGGGGTCAGCATTTT. Its protein is CASSFSPKGGQHF.

The J gene is TRBJ2-1, the V gene TRBV27; D could derive from TRBD1 or TRBD2 (5 bases each). The germline V and J ends were trimmed by 5 bases and 5 bases, with 19 bases remaining between them. The V gene's germline CDR1 is MNHEY and CDR2 SMNVEV (reference sequence). The CDR3 sequence is 16 residues long. The CDR3: CASSISRVGPNNEQFF. The CDR3 nucleotides are TGTGCCAGCAGTATAAGTCGGGTGGGACCAAACAATGAGCAGTTCTTC.

The V call is TRBV6-5, the J call TRBJ1-1; 8 bases match TRBD1. The CDR3 has 16 amino acids. Germline V gene sequence: CDR1 MNHEY, CDR2 SVGAGI. The junction had 10 bases not matched to a gene; V was cut back by 4 bases and J by 3 bases. CDR3 region: CASSSPLTGGYTEAFF. The CDR3 DNA is TGTGCCAGCAGTTCCCCACTAACAGGGGGTTACACTGAAGCTTTCTTT.

This sequence joins TRBV10-3 and TRBJ2-7, with D possibly being TRBD1 (6 bases). Looked up from germline, CDR1 is ENHRY and CDR2 is SYGVKD. Trimming cost V 4 bases and J 3 bases, with 16 bases left between them. The CDR3 contains 15 residues. The CDR3 sequence is CAISGTDQWDYEQYF. The CDR3 region has the DNA TGTGCCATCAGTGGGACAGATCAATGGGACTACGAGCAGTACTTC.

The chain uses TRBV1 and TRBJ1-4; whether TRBD1, the table's D call, matches the DNA was not checked. TRBV1 is deemed a pseudogene. This CDR3 has 15 amino acids. CDR3: CTSSPWDRGGEKLFF. CDR3 coding DNA: TGCACCAGCAGCCCCTGGGACAGGGGAGGCGAAAAACTGTTTTTT.

The V gene is TRBV5-4, the J gene TRBJ2-7, with D unresolved. V was shortened by 0 bases and J by 1 base, with 14 bases between the two germline ends. From germline, CDR1 is SGHNT and CDR2 YYREEE (reference sequence). This CDR3 comprises 16 residues. Here the CDR3 DNA reads TGTGCCAGCAGCTTGGGGGTTGTGGGGTCATCCTACGAGCAGTACTTC. Translating it yields CASSLGVVGSSYEQYF.

The count of this clone is one. The chain combines TRBV23-1 with TRBJ1-1, with 9 bases aligning to TRBD1. TRBV23-1 is given ORF status, its function remaining uncertain. The CDR3 loop spans 22 amino acids. V lost 11 bases and J lost 3; bases outside the gene matches: 34. The CDR3 reads CASKEPTRDRERAQIYDTEAFF. The DNA of the CDR3 is TGCGCCTCTAAGGAACCCACCCGGGACAGGGAACGGGCCCAAATATATGACACTGAAGCTTTCTTT.

The chain has TRBV4-2 and TRBJ1-1; no clear D gene. CDR3 length: 14 residues. Germline CDR1 reads LGHNA; CDR2 reads YNFKEQ. V lost 1 base and J lost 3, with 9 bases in between. The CDR3, as DNA: TGTGCCAGCAGCCAAGTCTTGCAGGACACTGAAGCTTTCTTT. Residues: CASSQVLQDTEAFF.

This clone was seen only once. This chain uses TRBV29-1 with TRBJ2-1; 8 bases match TRBD2. Trimming removed 4 bases from V and 7 bases from J; junction bases left unmatched: 6. In germline, CDR1 is SQVTM, CDR2 ANQGSEA. The CDR3 length is 13 residues. DNA of the CDR3: TGCAGCGTTGGAAAACTAGCGGATAATGAGCAGTTCTTC. This encodes CSVGKLADNEQFF.

J is TRBJ2-7 and V is TRBV7-8; D might be TRBD2 (6 bases). Germline CDR1 reads SGHVS; CDR2 reads FQNEAQ. The CDR3 consists of 16 residues. V lost 7 bases, J lost 0 bases, and 19 bases lay in between. The CDR3 region is CASTSPPRGSSYEQYF. CDR3 in DNA: TGTGCCAGCACCTCCCCCCCACGGGGGAGCTCCTACGAGCAGTACTTC.

This clone was found once. The chain employs TRBV6-5 and TRBJ1-4; D not certain. The CDR3 consists of 14 residues. Germline CDR1 is MNHEY and CDR2 is SVGAGI. The germline V and J ends were trimmed by 5 bases and 6 bases, with 13 bases remaining between them. In DNA form, the CDR3 reads TGTGCCAGCAGTCACAATCCCCCCTATGAAAAACTGTTTTTT. It is translated as CASSHNPPYEKLFF.

This chain connects TRBV11-2 to TRBJ1-1; 7 bases are a match to TRBD1. With 3 bases clipped from V and 11 bases from J, the junction kept 18 bases outside the gene matches. From germline, CDR1 is SGHAT and CDR2 FQNNGV. The CDR3 covers 16 residues. The CDR3 protein is CASSFPRDSVNTGAFF. In DNA form, the CDR3 reads TGTGCCAGCAGCTTTCCCCGGGACAGCGTTAACACTGGGGCTTTCTTT. The full variable domain, with the rest looked up from reference TRBV11-2 and TRBJ1-1, is EAGVAQSPRYKIIEKRQSVAFWCNPISGHATLYWYQQILGQGPKLLIQFQNNGVVDDSQLPKDRFSAERLKGVDSTLKIQPAKLEDSAVYLCASSFPRDSVNTGAFFGQGTRLTVV.

The rearrangement joins TRBV4-1 to TRBJ2-3, with D unresolved. Germline V gives CDR1 MGHRA, CDR2 YSYEKL. This CDR3 region has 15 residues. V shed 5 bases and J shed 0 bases, with 12 bases lying between them. This CDR3 is CASSDFGSSTDTQYF. CDR3 nucleotides: TGCGCCAGCAGCGACTTCGGATCTAGCACAGATACGCAGTATTTT.

The chain employs TRBV24-1 and TRBJ1-5; possibly TRBD1 for D (6 bases). The V end was cut by 3 bases, the J end by 4 bases, with 15 bases between. Germline V CDR1 and CDR2: KGHDR, SFDVKD. The CDR3 sequence is 16 residues long. The CDR3 loop is CATSDKGGGPNQPQHF. For the CDR3, the DNA is TGTGCCACCAGTGATAAGGGGGGGGGCCCTAATCAGCCCCAGCATTTT.

The V gene is TRBV2, the J gene TRBJ1-5, with a possible D match to TRBD1 (6 bases). CDR1 is SNHLY, CDR2 FYNNEI, per germline. This CDR3 has 14 residues. V lost 1 base and J 5 bases, leaving 9 bases between the germline ends. Here the CDR3 reads CASSEVHRDQPQHF. The CDR3 DNA sequence: TGTGCCAGCAGTGAAGTACACAGGGATCAGCCCCAGCATTTT.

The chain employs TRBV28 and TRBJ2-7, with D tentatively TRBD2 (5 bases). The length of the CDR3 is 15 residues. V shed 3 bases and J shed 2 bases, with 14 bases lying between them. The V gene's germline CDR1 is MDHEN and CDR2 SYDVKM. The CDR3 DNA reads TGTGCCAGCAGTTTGGGCGGGCTGATAACCTACGAGCAGTACTTC. Residues: CASSLGGLITYEQYF.

The chain combines TRBV5-6 with TRBJ2-7; the D is unclear. The germline V gene has CDR1 SGHDT and CDR2 YYEEEE. The CDR3 runs 13 residues. V lost 2 bases, J lost 5 bases, and 11 bases lay in between. CDR3 sequence: CASSFNFQHEQYF. The CDR3 bases are TGTGCCAGCAGCTTTAACTTCCAACACGAGCAGTACTTC.

The V call is TRBV4-3, the J call TRBJ2-7, with 13 bases matching TRBD2. The CDR3 runs to 16 residues. V shed 2 bases and J 3 bases; nucleotides not matched to a gene: 4. In germline, CDR1 is LGHNA, CDR2 YSLEER. The CDR3 protein is CASSQSRTSGSYEQYF. The CDR3 DNA sequence: TGCGCCAGCAGCCAATCTAGGACTAGCGGGAGCTACGAGCAGTACTTC.

The chain uses TRBV5-8 and TRBJ1-2; D remains ambiguous. Germline V gene lookup returns CDR1 SGHTS and CDR2 YDEGEE. There are 15 residues in the CDR3. Deletions cut 2 bases from V and 0 bases from J, with 11 bases between. CDR3 sequence (DNA): TGTGCCAGCAGCTTCCCGTCGAGAGCTAACTATGGCTACACCTTC. Protein product: CASSFPSRANYGYTF.

This chain uses TRBV7-2 with TRBJ2-5; D possibly corresponds to TRBD1 (6 bases). With 4 bases removed from V and 0 bases from J, the gap between germline ends came to 15 bases. CDR3 length equals 16 residues. Germline V lookup: CDR1 SGHTA, CDR2 FQGNSA. In nucleotides, the CDR3 is TGTGCCAGCAGCTACCAGGGGACCACGTACCAAGAGACCCAGTACTTC. The encoded protein is CASSYQGTTYQETQYF.

The chain joins TRBV12-3 or TRBV12-4 to TRBJ2-7, with 8 bases aligning to TRBD1. The CDR3 consists of 13 residues. The V segment lost 10 bases and the J segment 6 bases; nucleotides outside the gene matches: 11. CDR3 bases: TGTGCCACCAGCCGGGACAGGATGTCCGAGCAGTACTTC. Translation: CATSRDRMSEQYF.